The entry that follows covers one T cell receptor beta chain sequence. This specimen belongs to a study of OX40 agonist ivuxolimab in advanced cancers. The J segment lost 8 bases and the V segment lost 4 bases, leaving 1 base of the junction unmatched. Per the germline V gene, CDR1 is SGHNT and CDR2 is YENEEA. This CDR3 comprises 13 residues. Libraries were prepared by immunoSEQ multiplex PCR; TCRdb keeps only in-frame clonotypes and omits some of them. The sample records fewer than 90,000 clones, roughly nine tenths being singletons. This sequence was found in an adult with an advanced solid tumor such as melanoma, head and neck, liver or kidney cancer. This specimen consisted of CD4+ or CD8+ T cells sorted from blood, obtained in a trial of the OX40 agonist ivuxolimab. This sequence joins TRBV11-3 and TRBJ2-2; 10 bases fit TRBD1. The CDR3 sequence: CASSWDRGGELFF. The CDR3 coding sequence is TGTGCCAGCAGCTGGGACAGGGGTGGGGAGCTGTTTTTT.